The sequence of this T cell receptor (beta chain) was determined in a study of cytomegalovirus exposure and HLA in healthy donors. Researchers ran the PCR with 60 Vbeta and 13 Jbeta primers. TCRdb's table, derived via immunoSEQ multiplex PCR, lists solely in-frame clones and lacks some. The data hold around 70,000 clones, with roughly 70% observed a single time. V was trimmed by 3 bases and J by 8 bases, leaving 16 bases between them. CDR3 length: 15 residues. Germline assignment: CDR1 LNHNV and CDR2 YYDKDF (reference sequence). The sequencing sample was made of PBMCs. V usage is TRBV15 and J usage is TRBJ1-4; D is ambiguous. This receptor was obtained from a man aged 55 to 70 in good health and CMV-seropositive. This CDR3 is CATSSPGDGEEKLFF. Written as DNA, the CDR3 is TGTGCCACCAGCAGCCCGGGAGACGGCGAGGAAAAACTGTTTTTT.